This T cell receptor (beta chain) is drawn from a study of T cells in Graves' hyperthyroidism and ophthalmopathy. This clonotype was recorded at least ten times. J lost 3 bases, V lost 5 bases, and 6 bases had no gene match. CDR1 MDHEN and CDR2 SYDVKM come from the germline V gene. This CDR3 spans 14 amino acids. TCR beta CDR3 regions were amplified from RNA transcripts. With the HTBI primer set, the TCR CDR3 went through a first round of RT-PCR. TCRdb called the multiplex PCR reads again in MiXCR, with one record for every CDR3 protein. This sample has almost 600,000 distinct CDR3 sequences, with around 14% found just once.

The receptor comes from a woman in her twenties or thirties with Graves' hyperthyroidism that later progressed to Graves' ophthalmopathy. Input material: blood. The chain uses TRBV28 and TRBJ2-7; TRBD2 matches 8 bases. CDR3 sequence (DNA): TGTGCCAGCAGTAAAGCGGGAGACCTCTACGAGCAGTACTTC. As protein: CASSKAGDLYEQYF.